Below, one T cell receptor beta chain is given with its context. Its specificity is unknown. V trimming: 0 bases; J trimming: 9 bases; junction bases outside the gene matches: 10. Germline V gene lookup returns CDR1 SGHRS and CDR2 YFSETQ. CDR3 length: 16 amino acids. Data came from immunoSEQ multiplex PCR; TCRdb stores just in-frame clones and leaves some out. Of some 50,000 clones listed, around 74% are singletons. This sample is part of a study of vaccination effects on CD4 cells after COVID-19. Following 10 days of culture, CD4+ T cells were isolated. Confirmation by PCR established that the person had SARS-CoV-2 infection between March and December 2020.

The chain carries TRBV5-1 and TRBJ2-1; 9 bases align to TRBD2. This specimen was CD4+ T cells from PBMCs cultured without peptide, taken before COVID-19 vaccination. The sequence derives from a human donor who had a prior SARS-CoV-2 infection. The chain's CDR3 is CASSLEGLAGVFEQFF. Here the CDR3 DNA reads TGCGCCAGCAGCTTGGAGGGTTTAGCGGGAGTATTTGAGCAGTTCTTC.